Sequencing of this T cell receptor beta chain was carried out in a study of cytomegalovirus exposure and HLA in healthy donors. V was clipped by 4 bases and J by 6 bases, with 10 bases between them. The CDR3 extends over 13 amino acids. The germline gives CDR1 SGHRS, CDR2 YFSETQ. The PCR employed 60 Vbeta primers together with 13 Jbeta primers. Sequencing used immunoSEQ multiplex PCR; TCRdb keeps in-frame clones, though not all of them. The profile shows 250,000 to 300,000 clones, 84% of them singletons. The V gene is TRBV5-1, the J gene TRBJ2-2, with a weak D call TRBD2 (6 bases). The TCR was taken from a woman aged 40-49 years in good health and CMV-seropositive. Sample: PBMCs. CDR3 loop: CASSRSGAGELFF. CDR3 nucleotides: TGCGCCAGCAGCAGATCGGGGGCCGGGGAGCTGTTTTTT.